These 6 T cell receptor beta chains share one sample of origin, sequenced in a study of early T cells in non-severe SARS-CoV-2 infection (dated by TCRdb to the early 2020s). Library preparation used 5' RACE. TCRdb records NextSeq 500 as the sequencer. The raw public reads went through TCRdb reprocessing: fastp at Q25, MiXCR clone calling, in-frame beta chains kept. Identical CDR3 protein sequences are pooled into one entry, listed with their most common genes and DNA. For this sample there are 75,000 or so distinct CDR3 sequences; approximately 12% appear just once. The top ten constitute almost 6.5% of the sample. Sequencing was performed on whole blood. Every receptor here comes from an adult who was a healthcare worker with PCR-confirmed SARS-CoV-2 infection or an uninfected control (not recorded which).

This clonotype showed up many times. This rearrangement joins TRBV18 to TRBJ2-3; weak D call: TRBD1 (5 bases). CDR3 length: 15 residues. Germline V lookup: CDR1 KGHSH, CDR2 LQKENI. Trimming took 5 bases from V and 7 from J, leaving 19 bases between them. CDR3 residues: CASSGGQGIPNTQYF. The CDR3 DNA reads TGTGCCAGCTCAGGCGGACAAGGGATTCCGAATACGCAGTATTTT.

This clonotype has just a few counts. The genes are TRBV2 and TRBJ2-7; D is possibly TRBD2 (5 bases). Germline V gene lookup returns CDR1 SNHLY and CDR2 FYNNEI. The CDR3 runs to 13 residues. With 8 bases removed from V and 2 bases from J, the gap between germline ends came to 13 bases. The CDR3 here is CASSRGATYEQYF. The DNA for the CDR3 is TGTGCCAGCTCACGGGGAGCTACCTACGAGCAGTACTTC.

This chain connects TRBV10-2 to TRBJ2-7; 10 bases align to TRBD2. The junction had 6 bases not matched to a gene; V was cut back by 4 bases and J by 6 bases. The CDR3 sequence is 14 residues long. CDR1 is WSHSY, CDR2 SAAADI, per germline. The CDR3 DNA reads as TGCGCCAGCAGTGCAGCGGGAGGGCCTATCGAGCAGTACTTC. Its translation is CASSAAGGPIEQYF.

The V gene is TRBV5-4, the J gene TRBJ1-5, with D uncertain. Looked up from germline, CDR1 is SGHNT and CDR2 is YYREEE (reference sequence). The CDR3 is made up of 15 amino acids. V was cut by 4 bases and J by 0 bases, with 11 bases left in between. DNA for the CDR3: TGTGCCAGCAGCGCCGGACCGGATAGCAATCAGCCCCAGCATTTT. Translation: CASSAGPDSNQPQHF.

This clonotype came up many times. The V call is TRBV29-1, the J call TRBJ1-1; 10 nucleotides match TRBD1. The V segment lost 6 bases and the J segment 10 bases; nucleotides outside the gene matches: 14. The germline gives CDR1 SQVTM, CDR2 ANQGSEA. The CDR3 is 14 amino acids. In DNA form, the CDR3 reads TGCAGCGTGGACCCGGGACAGGGGACTCTGGGAGCTTTCTTT. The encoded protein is CSVDPGQGTLGAFF.

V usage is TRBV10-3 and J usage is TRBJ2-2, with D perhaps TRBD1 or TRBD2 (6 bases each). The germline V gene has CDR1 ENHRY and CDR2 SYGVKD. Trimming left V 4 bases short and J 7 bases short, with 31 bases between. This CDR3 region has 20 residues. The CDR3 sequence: CAISGTALVRSGGRIGELFF. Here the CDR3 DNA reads TGTGCCATCAGTGGGACAGCATTGGTCCGGAGCGGAGGGAGGATCGGGGAGCTGTTTTTT.